The 29 T cell receptor beta chains in this list originate from one sample, sequenced in a study of blood T cells in healthy people across ages. Alongside a J-beta primer mix, a sample-barcoded 5' primer served in a second PCR lasting about 7 to 11 cycles. TCRdb processed the 5' RACE reads anew with MiXCR; each CDR3 protein has one entry. The table lists 600,000 to 1,000,000 distinct CDR3 sequences, roughly 64% of them singletons. The specimen sequenced was blood. Receptors were obtained from a man younger than 45 in good health.

This clonotype was seen a few times. The rearrangement uses TRBV28 and TRBJ2-7, with 9 positions matching TRBD2. After removal of 7 bases from V and 6 bases from J, the junction contained 13 bases not matched to a gene. This CDR3 has 15 amino acids. CDR1 is MDHEN, CDR2 SYDVKM, per germline. The CDR3, as DNA: TGTGCCAGCAAGGCTAGCGGGACCCGTGGCAGCGAGCAGTACTTC. Its protein is CASKASGTRGSEQYF.

A few counts support this clonotype. The CDR3 loop reads CASSLVSGREQFF. For the CDR3, the DNA is TGTGCCAGCAGCTTAGTATCCGGGCGGGAGCAGTTCTTC. The chain joins TRBV11-2 to TRBJ2-1; D gene unclear. There are 13 residues in the CDR3. Per the germline V gene, CDR1 is SGHAT and CDR2 is FQNNGV. Trimming removed 1 base at V and 10 bases at J, with 11 bases between.

This clonotype was counted once. The gene calls are TRBV20-1 and TRBJ1-2, with 8 bases that match TRBD1. Germline loops: CDR1 DFQATT, CDR2 SNEGSKA (reference sequence). CDR3 length equals 15 residues. Germline trimming cut 3 bases from V and 8 bases from J; bases unmatched to any gene: 14. In DNA, the CDR3 is TGCAGTGCTAGTTCATCGACAGGGGCCCCTAGGGGCTACACCTTC. This sequence encodes CSASSSTGAPRGYTF.

The V call is TRBV7-2, the J call TRBJ1-2; D is uncertain. The CDR3 contains 15 residues. Deletions cut 3 bases from V and 8 bases from J, with 19 bases between. CDR1 and CDR2 (germline): SGHTA, FQGNSA. The chain's CDR3 is CASSFDDRVSAGYTF. The CDR3 nucleotides read TGTGCCAGCAGCTTTGATGATCGGGTCTCAGCGGGCTACACCTTC. The complete variable domain, with remaining parts taken from reference TRBV7-2 and TRBJ1-2, reads GAGVSQSPSNKVTEKGKDVELRCDPISGHTALYWYRQSLGQGLEFLIYFQGNSAPDKSGLPSDRFSAERTGGSVSTLTIQRTQQEDSAVYLCASSFDDRVSAGYTFGSGTRLTVV.

The chain joins TRBV30 to TRBJ2-5, with D uncertain. The V end was cut by 2 bases, the J end by 4 bases, with 5 bases between. Germline loops: CDR1 GTSNPN, CDR2 SVGIG (reference sequence). CDR3 length equals 11 residues. The CDR3 DNA follows: TGTGCCTGGAGTATGGGAGAGACCCAGTACTTC. It codes for CAWSMGETQYF.

The rearrangement joins TRBV5-1 to TRBJ1-6; 7 nucleotides agree with TRBD1. The CDR3 is 17 residues long. Trimming cost V 4 bases and J 0 bases; bases outside gene matches: 7. Germline CDR1 and CDR2: SGHRS and YFSETQ. In nucleotides, the CDR3 is TGCGCCAGCAGCACCCGGACAGGAAGCTCCTATAATTCACCCCTCCACTTT. Translation gives CASSTRTGSSYNSPLHF.

This clonotype was counted a few times. The V call is TRBV4-3, the J call TRBJ2-1; the match to TRBD2 covers 12 bases. CDR1 and CDR2 (germline): LGHNA, YSLEER. The CDR3 runs 16 residues. V lost 0 bases to trimming and J lost 4 bases; unmatched junction nucleotides: 1. The CDR3 sequence: CASSQDGTSGYNEQFF. DNA of the CDR3: TGCGCCAGCAGCCAAGACGGGACTAGCGGGTACAATGAGCAGTTCTTC.

This sequence joins TRBV20-1 and TRBJ2-1; D possibly corresponds to TRBD2 (6 bases). Trimming shortened V by 4 bases and J by 10 bases, and 23 bases separated the two germline ends. The CDR3 length is 15 residues. Per the germline V gene, CDR1 is DFQATT and CDR2 is SNEGSKA (reference sequence). The CDR3 loop is CSANPSESLTYEQFF. The DNA for the CDR3 is TGCAGTGCTAACCCTAGCGAGAGCCTAACCTACGAGCAGTTCTTC.

About this clonotype itself: Relative to the germline gene, one junction end is altered; a read error may explain this. The chain carries TRBV7-2 and TRBJ1-5, with D hard to call. This CDR3 comprises 14 residues. Germline loops: CDR1 SGHTA, CDR2 FQGNSA. The CDR3 is CASILEVSHQPQHF. In nucleotides, the CDR3 is TGTGCCAGCATCTTAGAGGTGTCCCATCAGCCCCAGCATTTT.

This clonotype has a handful of counts. The CDR3 sequence: CASSDSSAGSQGSGYTF. For the CDR3, the DNA is TGCGCCAGCAGTGATTCTTCGGCGGGGAGTCAAGGTTCTGGCTACACCTTC. The chain uses TRBV10-1 and TRBJ1-2, with D uncertain. This CDR3 has 17 amino acids. Per the germline V gene, CDR1 is WNHNN and CDR2 is SYGVQD (reference sequence). Trimming removed 3 bases at V and 7 bases at J, with 24 bases between.

This clonotype was seen a handful of times. This chain connects TRBV20-1 to TRBJ1-2; 8 bases align to TRBD1. The CDR3 is 14 amino acids. Germline values: CDR1 DFQATT, CDR2 SNEGSKA (reference sequence). J lost 8 bases, V lost 8 bases, and 16 bases had no gene match. For the CDR3, the DNA is TGCAGTTGGGACAGGCCGTCTCCTATGGGGGGCTACACCTTC. The encoded protein is CSWDRPSPMGGYTF.

The chain uses TRBV27 and TRBJ1-2, with 9 bases identical to TRBD1. The CDR3 length is 15 residues. CDR1 and CDR2 (germline): MNHEY, SMNVEV (reference sequence). With 5 bases clipped from V and 0 bases from J, the junction kept 4 bases outside the gene matches. Here the CDR3 DNA reads TGTGCCAGCAGTGTGAACAGGGGGCCTAACTATGGCTACACCTTC. It yields the protein CASSVNRGPNYGYTF.

This chain uses TRBV9 with TRBJ1-6; no clear D gene. This CDR3 is 16 amino acids long. CDR1 SGDLS and CDR2 YYNGEE come from the germline V gene. V dropped 4 bases and J dropped 7 bases, with 18 bases sitting between them. The CDR3 sequence is CASSPSPGLPNSPLHF. The CDR3 DNA follows: TGTGCCAGCAGCCCCTCTCCGGGCCTACCGAATTCACCCCTCCACTTT.

The DNA for the CDR3 is TGTGCCAGCAGTGCTGGATGGACAGCAACAACTAATGAAAAACTGTTTTTT. Translating it yields CASSAGWTATTNEKLFF. The rearrangement links TRBV6-1 to TRBJ1-4; possibly TRBD1 for D (6 bases). This CDR3 contains 17 residues. The germline CDR1 and CDR2 sequences are MNHNS and SASEGT. The V and J ends lost 4 bases and 0 bases respectively, with 15 bases between them.

The genes are TRBV6-5 and TRBJ2-6; D remains unclear. CDR3 length: 15 amino acids. V was clipped by 0 bases and J by 5 bases, with 8 bases between them. CDR1 is MNHEY and CDR2 is SVGAGI in the germline V gene. The CDR3: CASSYSEVRANVLTF. The CDR3 DNA is TGTGCCAGCAGTTACTCTGAGGTCCGGGCCAACGTCCTGACTTTC.

This clonotype was detected once. The gene calls are TRBV4-1 and TRBJ2-5; possibly TRBD1 or TRBD2 for D (5 bases each). The CDR3 runs 16 residues. V was trimmed by 1 base and J by 11 bases, leaving 23 bases between them. The germline V gene encodes CDR1 MGHRA and CDR2 YSYEKL. The CDR3 DNA is TGCGCCAGCAGCCAAGCTGGGGGTTGGTACCAAGATGAGCAGTACTTC. It specifies CASSQAGGWYQDEQYF.

J is TRBJ1-2 and V is TRBV5-1; D is undetermined. The CDR3 consists of 14 residues. Looked up from germline, CDR1 is SGHRS and CDR2 is YFSETQ. Trimming took 4 bases from V and 8 from J, leaving 18 bases between them. CDR3 loop: CASSPASATWGYTF. Here the CDR3 DNA reads TGCGCCAGCAGCCCTGCGAGCGCCACCTGGGGCTACACCTTC.

The chain is built from TRBV6-5 and TRBJ2-3; D is ambiguous. The CDR3 extends over 15 amino acids. V shed 2 bases and J shed 4 bases, with 13 bases lying between them. The germline V gene has CDR1 MNHEY and CDR2 SVGAGI. CDR3 region: CASSYNGDYSDTQYF. The DNA for the CDR3 is TGTGCCAGCAGTTACAATGGTGATTATTCAGATACGCAGTATTTT.

Comments on this clonotype: One junction end does not reproduce the germline sequence, and a read error may be involved. V is TRBV20-1 and J is TRBJ2-7, with D possibly being TRBD2 (6 bases). CDR3 length equals 13 residues. Germline V gene data show CDR1 as DFQATT and CDR2 as SNEGSKA (reference sequence). CDR3 region: CSARADYRYGQYF. CDR3 sequence (DNA): TGCAGTGCTAGGGCGGACTACCGCTACGGGCAGTACTTC.

The chain carries TRBV7-9 and TRBJ2-5; a possible D gene is TRBD1 (6 bases). The CDR3 has 13 residues. The V end was cut by 5 bases, the J end by 11 bases, with 18 bases between. Germline CDR1 SEHNR, CDR2 FQNEAQ (reference sequence). Written as DNA, the CDR3 is TGTGCCAGCAGCGCAGGGGTCAGTAAGGAGCAGTACTTC. It yields the protein CASSAGVSKEQYF.

Regarding this clonotype: At one end the junction does not follow the germline gene, possibly because of a read error. The chain employs TRBV7-2 and TRBJ2-6; TRBD2 aligns across 7 bases. Germline-derived CDR1 and CDR2 are SGHTA and FQGNSA. The CDR3 has 16 amino acids. CDR3 sequence reads: CANSLSSGNGASVLTF. As DNA, the CDR3 is TGTGCCAACAGCTTATCGAGCGGGAATGGGGCCAGCGTCCTGACTTTC.

CDR3: CSAPISPQHF. The CDR3 bases are TGCAGTGCCCCAATCTCTCCCCAGCATTTT. The chain recombines TRBV20-1 with TRBJ1-5; D call uncertain. Germline CDR1 is DFQATT and CDR2 is SNEGSKA (reference sequence). The CDR3 contains 10 residues. The V end lost 6 bases, the J end lost 10 bases, and 10 bases lay between the germline ends.

This clonotype was counted only a few times. The CDR3 nucleotides are TGCAGCGTCCCATTGCCCCCTTTCCGGGAGACCCAGTACTTC. It specifies CSVPLPPFRETQYF. The chain is built from TRBV29-1 and TRBJ2-7; D remains unclear. The better agreement between TRBJ2-5 and the DNA end casts doubt on the J call. There are 14 residues in the CDR3. Germline V lookup: CDR1 SQVTM, CDR2 ANQGSEA.

This rearrangement joins TRBV6-5 to TRBJ2-7; D is unclear. The V gene lost 0 bases and the J gene lost 2 bases, with 8 bases spanning the gap. The CDR3 loop spans 14 amino acids. The germline gives CDR1 MNHEY, CDR2 SVGAGI. CDR3 in amino acids: CASSYSDKPYEQYF. In DNA, the CDR3 is TGTGCCAGCAGTTACTCCGACAAGCCCTACGAGCAGTACTTC.

The V and J genes are TRBV7-2 and TRBJ2-4, with 9 bases fitting TRBD2. The DNA matches TRBJ2-5 better at its end, which makes the J call doubtful. The CDR3 is made up of 15 amino acids. Germline CDR1 is SGHTA and CDR2 is FQGNSA. The CDR3 sequence: CASSLAAGGLETQYF. CDR3 sequence (DNA): TGTGCCAGCAGCTTAGCAGCGGGAGGTCTAGAGACCCAGTACTTC.

V gene TRBV29-1 combines with J gene TRBJ2-7, with D maybe TRBD1 (5 bases). The CDR3 loop spans 14 amino acids. The germline V and J ends were trimmed by 5 bases and 2 bases, with 16 bases remaining between them. The germline gives CDR1 SQVTM, CDR2 ANQGSEA. In nucleotides, the CDR3 is TGCAGCGTTAAAAGGACACCCAAGGCCTACGAGCAGTACTTC. Protein sequence: CSVKRTPKAYEQYF.

This clonotype has only a few counts. The chain joins TRBV7-9 to TRBJ1-2, with D unclear. Germline V gene sequence: CDR1 SEHNR, CDR2 FQNEAQ (reference sequence). The V and J ends lost 4 bases and 4 bases respectively, with 10 bases between them. The CDR3 contains 13 residues. The DNA for the CDR3 is TGTGCCAGCAGCTCCGGTCGTGTCTATGGCTACACCTTC. It is translated as CASSSGRVYGYTF. The full variable domain, with the rest looked up from reference TRBV7-9 and TRBJ1-2, is DTGVSQNPRHKITKRGQNVTFRCDPISEHNRLYWYRQTLGQGPEFLTYFQNEAQLEKSRLLSDRFSAERPKGSFSTLEIQRTEQGDSAMYLCASSSGRVYGYTFGSGTRLTVV.

The chain links TRBV20-1 to TRBJ1-4; TRBD1 matches 7 bases. Trimming took 5 bases from V and 5 from J; bases not matched to a gene: 5. Germline V gene sequence: CDR1 DFQATT, CDR2 SNEGSKA (reference sequence). This CDR3 spans 13 amino acids. This CDR3 reads CSAQGGANEKLFF. CDR3 nucleotide sequence: TGCAGTGCTCAAGGGGGCGCGAATGAAAAACTGTTTTTT.

The chain uses TRBV20-1 and TRBJ2-5; D possibly corresponds to TRBD1 (5 bases). The V end lost 3 bases, the J end lost 11 bases, and 22 bases lay between the germline ends. There are 14 residues in the CDR3. Germline V gene lookup returns CDR1 DFQATT and CDR2 SNEGSKA (reference sequence). The CDR3 coding sequence is TGCAGTGCTAGGGGCAGGGCTCTATACAATGAGCAGTACTTC. Translated: CSARGRALYNEQYF.